This record concerns one T cell receptor beta chain sequence. What it binds is unknown. This entry belongs to a study of cytomegalovirus exposure and HLA in healthy donors. As for the study in general: Within the Caucasian-associated ancestry cluster were around 81% of the roughly 400 genotyped donors.

V lost 3 bases and J 8 bases, leaving 13 bases between the germline ends. The CDR3 runs 13 residues. CDR1 and CDR2 (germline): LGHNA, YSLEER. Findings and limits, study-wide: The study assumed roughly uniform donor sequencing depth for presence/absence analyses.

Both 60 Vbeta primers and 13 Jbeta primers went into the PCR. Clones were sequenced by immunoSEQ multiplex PCR, and TCRdb holds only the in-frame ones, with some missing. This table holds about 110,000 clones, roughly 76% found once. Sequences were obtained from PBMCs. This clonotype originated in a man aged 25 to 40 in good health and CMV-seropositive. The V call is TRBV4-3, the J call TRBJ1-2; D perhaps matches TRBD1 (6 bases). The DNA for the CDR3 is TGCGCCAGCAGCCAGGACAGTCACTCCGGCTACACCTTC. It is translated as CASSQDSHSGYTF.